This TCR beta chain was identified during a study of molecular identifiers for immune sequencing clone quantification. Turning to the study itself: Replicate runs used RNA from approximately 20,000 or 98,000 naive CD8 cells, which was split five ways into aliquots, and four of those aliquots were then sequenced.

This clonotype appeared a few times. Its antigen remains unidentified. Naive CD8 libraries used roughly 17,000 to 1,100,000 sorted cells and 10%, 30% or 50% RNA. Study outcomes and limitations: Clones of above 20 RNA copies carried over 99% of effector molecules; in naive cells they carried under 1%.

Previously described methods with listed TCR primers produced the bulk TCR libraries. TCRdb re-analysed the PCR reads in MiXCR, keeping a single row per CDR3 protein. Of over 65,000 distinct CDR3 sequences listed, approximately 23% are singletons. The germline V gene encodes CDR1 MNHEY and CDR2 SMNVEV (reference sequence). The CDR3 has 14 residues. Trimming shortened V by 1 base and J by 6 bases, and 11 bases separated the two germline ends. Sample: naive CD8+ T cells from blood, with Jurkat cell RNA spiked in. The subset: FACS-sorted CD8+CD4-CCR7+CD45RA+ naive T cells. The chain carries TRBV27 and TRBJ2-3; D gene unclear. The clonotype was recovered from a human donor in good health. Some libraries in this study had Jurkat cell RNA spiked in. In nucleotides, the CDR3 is TGTGCCAGCAGTTTATTAGGGAAGTCGGATACGCAGTATTTT. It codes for CASSLLGKSDTQYF.